What follows are 5 T cell receptor beta chains derived from one specimen sequenced in a study of yellow fever vaccine responses in identical twins. Each CDR3 protein gets one entry after TCRdb re-called the RT-PCR reads with MiXCR. The table records about 9,000 distinct CDR3 sequences, around 80% of them present only once. The sample in question was T cells from blood (PBMCs), unsorted or a sorted subset (not recorded which), obtained before or after yellow fever vaccination (not recorded which). The receptors shown here come from a woman aged 18-29 years who received the yellow fever vaccine.

V and J are TRBV6-5 and TRBJ1-3; unclear D gene. The CDR3 length is 17 residues. The ends were cut back, 0 bases at V and 0 bases at J, with 12 bases in the middle. Germline V gives CDR1 MNHEY, CDR2 SVGAGI. The CDR3 loop reads CASSYSSAAGSGNTIYF. For the CDR3, the DNA is TGTGCCAGCAGTTACTCGTCGGCCGCAGGCTCTGGAAACACCATATATTTT.

The rearrangement joins TRBV3-1 to TRBJ2-1; 9 bases fit TRBD2. V lost 4 bases, J lost 7 bases, and 8 bases stayed unmatched. The CDR3 has 15 residues. Germline V gene sequence: CDR1 LGHDT, CDR2 YNNKEL (reference sequence). For the CDR3, the DNA is TGTGCCAGCAGCCTTGGACTAGCGCCGACTAATGAGCAGTTCTTC. It translates to CASSLGLAPTNEQFF.

This clonotype showed up just a few times. The chain recombines TRBV12-3 or TRBV12-4 with TRBJ2-1; 12 positions agree with TRBD1. J gave up 0 bases and V 7 bases, and 7 bases lay outside the gene matches. The CDR3 totals 17 residues. For the CDR3, the DNA is TGTGCCAGCACCTCGGGACAGGGGGCAGGCTCCTACAATGAGCAGTTCTTC. Translated, it gives CASTSGQGAGSYNEQFF.

The count of this clonotype is one. The CDR3 protein is CSAEPPADTQYF. CDR3 DNA: TGCAGCGCCGAACCCCCCGCAGATACGCAGTATTTT. This chain uses TRBV29-1 with TRBJ2-3; D call uncertain. Per the germline V gene, CDR1 is SQVTM and CDR2 is ANQGSEA. V lost 7 bases and J 4 bases, leaving 12 bases between the germline ends. The CDR3 consists of 12 residues.

The chain links TRBV18 to TRBJ1-1; D not certain. Trimming left V 2 bases short and J 3 bases short, with 10 bases between. The CDR3 covers 14 residues. Germline CDR1 is KGHSH and CDR2 is LQKENI. The CDR3 DNA is TGTGCCAGCTCACCAATTTACGGGGACACTGAAGCTTTCTTT. This encodes CASSPIYGDTEAFF. Complete variable domain (other parts from reference TRBV18 and TRBJ1-1): NAGVMQNPRHLVRRRGQEARLRCSPMKGHSHVYWYRQLPEEGLKFMVYLQKENIIDESGMPKERFSAEFPKEGPSILRIQQVVRGDSAAYFCASSPIYGDTEAFFGQGTRLTVV.